A single T cell receptor beta chain is shown here with its context. This CDR3 has 15 residues. CDR1 and CDR2 from the germline V gene are KGHSH and LQKENI. Losses at the gene ends were 6 bases for V and 5 bases for J; bases not matched to a gene: 8. In the authors' workflow: Scientists estimated how many nucleated cells there were by amplifying reference gene primers. Repertoires were generated with immunoSEQ multiplex PCR, while TCRdb's copy carries only in-frame clones and drops some. V and J calls plus clone size are reproduced from that table; the DNA served to infer D and trimming. The sample yields about 120,000 clones, about 84% seen once. This sample stems from a study of blood T cell repertoires in COVID-19. On the study more broadly: From the United States, Italy and Spain came samples of acute and convalescent COVID-19. In each case, the material was cDNA or gDNA derived from T cells, B-cell-depleted T cells, or PBMCs.

The V call is TRBV18, the J call TRBJ1-5, with 9 bases that match TRBD1. The sequence derives from a man in his 60s with acute or convalescent COVID-19. The sequenced sample consisted of peripheral blood. In DNA form, the CDR3 reads TGTGCCAGCTCTTGGGACAGGGAAATATATCAGCCCCAGCATTTT. Amino acids: CASSWDREIYQPQHF.